These 23 T cell receptor beta chains share one sample of origin, sequenced in a study of low-dose radiotherapy and immunotherapy resistance in tumors. Time point indicated: before trial treatment. Priming of first-strand cDNA relied on TRAV- and TRBV-specific primers (covering alpha and beta chains). PCR amplification of the TCRs was performed with Phusion for 20 PCR cycles, and it relied on a constant-region primer together with a V-primer adapter. Via MiXCR, TCRdb re-called the reads, giving one row per CDR3 protein. The sample contains some 85,000 distinct CDR3 sequences, about 20% of which appear only once. The material was PBMCs, obtained before treatment. The receptors here all came from a male donor with prostate cancer.

This clonotype has more than one count but fewer than ten. The chain joins TRBV6-2 or TRBV6-3 to TRBJ2-1; 7 nucleotides line up with TRBD2. This CDR3 comprises 17 residues. The ends lost 2 bases at V and 5 bases at J; junction bases unmatched: 12. CDR1 is MNHEY, CDR2 SVGEGT, per germline. The CDR3 DNA is TGTGCCAGCAGTTACCCCCCTCGGGCGGGGGAGGACAATGAGCAGTTCTTC. This codes for CASSYPPRAGEDNEQFF.

The V gene is TRBV28, the J gene TRBJ2-7; 8 positions agree with TRBD2. Unmatched junction bases numbered 1, after V lost 1 base and J lost 2 bases. The CDR3 contains 14 residues. CDR1 MDHEN and CDR2 SYDVKM come from the germline V gene. The CDR3 reads CASSLLRGAYEQYF. CDR3 DNA sequence: TGTGCCAGCAGTTTATTGCGGGGGGCCTACGAGCAGTACTTC.

In its sample, this clonotype was seen many times. The V and J genes are TRBV2 and TRBJ2-3, with 9 positions matching TRBD2. CDR1 is SNHLY and CDR2 is FYNNEI in the germline V gene. CDR3 length: 15 amino acids. Unmatched junction bases numbered 5, after V lost 3 bases and J lost 4 bases. CDR3 bases: TGTGCCAGCAGTGATCCAGCGGGGGGAGCAGATACGCAGTATTTT. It encodes CASSDPAGGADTQYF.

On this clonotype itself: One end of the junction varies from germline; a read error may be responsible. The chain links TRBV5-3 to TRBJ2-5; D is possibly TRBD1 or TRBD2 (5 bases each). TRBV5-3 is sorted into the ORF group, with uncertain function. The CDR3 has 13 amino acids. This chain's CDR3 is CASKRGQGRTQYF. The CDR3 coding sequence is TGCGCCAGCAAGAGAGGGCAGGGCAGGACCCAGTACTTC.

This clonotype was counted at least ten times. The chain links TRBV7-8 to TRBJ1-2; TRBD1 matches 10 bases. The trim removed 1 base at V and 6 bases at J, leaving 5 bases unmatched. This CDR3 spans 15 amino acids. The germline V gene encodes CDR1 SGHVS and CDR2 FQNEAQ. CDR3 DNA: TGTGCCAGCAGCTTAGTTGACAGGGGGCGGAATGGCTACACCTTC. The encoded protein is CASSLVDRGRNGYTF.

This clonotype was seen ten or more times. The chain employs TRBV5-1 and TRBJ1-6; D is unresolved. Germline V lookup: CDR1 SGHRS, CDR2 YFSETQ. V gave up 0 bases and J gave up 4 bases, with 8 bases separating them. This CDR3 region has 15 residues. CDR3 loop: CASSLGPGYNSPLHF. The CDR3 bases are TGCGCCAGCAGCTTGGGCCCGGGATATAATTCACCCCTCCACTTT. The full variable domain, rest sourced from reference TRBV5-1 and TRBJ1-6, is KAGVTQTPRYLIKTRGQQVTLSCSPISGHRSVSWYQQTPGQGLQFLFEYFSETQRNKGNFPGRFSGRQFSNSRSEMNVSTLELGDSALYLCASSLGPGYNSPLHFGNGTRLTVT.

To note about this clonotype: It may be a read error: a sequence one base away is much more abundant. The conserved final phenylalanine or tryptophan is absent from the CDR3, which likely points to a read error. The genes are TRBV20-1 and TRBJ1-2; D call uncertain. The CDR3 is made up of 13 amino acids. Trimming pared 4 bases from V and 0 bases from J, leaving 9 bases between. Germline V gives CDR1 DFQATT, CDR2 SNEGSKA (reference sequence). The CDR3 nucleotides are TGCAGTGCTAAGGCTGGGTCTAACTATGGCTACACCTCC. The encoded protein is CSAKAGSNYGYTS.

This clonotype has a count of ten or more. The gene calls are TRBV28 and TRBJ2-2; a possible D gene is TRBD2 (6 bases). Germline V gene sequence: CDR1 MDHEN, CDR2 SYDVKM. Trimming cost V 6 bases and J 4 bases, with 6 bases left between them. The CDR3 extends over 12 amino acids. In nucleotides, the CDR3 is TGTGCCAGCAGGCGGGGCACCGGGGAGCTGTTTTTT. Its translation: CASRRGTGELFF.

There are many counts of this clonotype. This chain connects TRBV24-1 to TRBJ1-5, with 7 bases that match TRBD1. The CDR3 has 17 amino acids. The J segment lost 1 base and the V segment lost 4 bases, leaving 9 bases of the junction unmatched. Germline V gene sequence: CDR1 KGHDR, CDR2 SFDVKD. DNA of the CDR3: TGTGCCACCAGTGAACGTACAGGGGTCGGGAGCAATCAGCCCCAGCATTTT. This translates into CATSERTGVGSNQPQHF.

This clonotype was detected ten times or more. The J gene is TRBJ2-4, the V gene TRBV20-1; D might be TRBD1 (6 bases). The CDR3 contains 13 residues. CDR1 and CDR2 from the germline V gene are DFQATT and SNEGSKA (reference sequence). The V gene lost 8 bases and the J gene lost 2 bases, with 13 bases spanning the gap. Here the CDR3 DNA reads TGCAGTAGCCGGGACACCACCAAAAACATTCAGTACTTC. Amino acids: CSSRDTTKNIQYF.

The chain has TRBV5-1 and TRBJ2-7; unclear D gene. The CDR3 runs 17 residues. The germline gives CDR1 SGHRS, CDR2 YFSETQ. V lost 4 bases and J 0 bases, leaving 20 bases between the germline ends. The CDR3 here is CASSAVFLVSFSYEQYF. The CDR3 bases are TGCGCCAGCAGCGCCGTCTTCCTAGTGTCTTTCTCCTACGAGCAGTACTTC.

This clonotype came up many times. The chain combines TRBV3-1 with TRBJ1-5; D is undetermined. V was pared by 0 bases and J by 4 bases, with 10 bases between. Per the germline V gene, CDR1 is LGHDT and CDR2 is YNNKEL (reference sequence). The CDR3 is made up of 15 amino acids. This CDR3 is CASSQDSRANQPQHF. CDR3 nucleotides: TGTGCCAGCAGCCAAGATTCCCGGGCTAATCAGCCCCAGCATTTT.

This clonotype was detected a few times. V and J are TRBV7-2 and TRBJ1-5; unclear D gene. The CDR3 is 17 amino acids. The V gene's germline CDR1 is SGHTA and CDR2 FQGNSA. V was cut by 5 bases and J by 3 bases, with 20 bases left in between. CDR3 residues: CASSDRYSERYNQPQHF. The CDR3 DNA sequence: TGTGCCAGCAGCGACCGTTACAGTGAACGTTACAATCAGCCCCAGCATTTT.

This clonotype was seen many times. The chain links TRBV20-1 to TRBJ2-5; 8 positions agree with TRBD2. The V gene end was trimmed by 4 bases and the J gene end by 4 bases; junction bases not matched to a gene: 2. Germline CDR1 and CDR2: DFQATT and SNEGSKA (reference sequence). The CDR3 contains 12 residues. CDR3: CSAKTSVETQYF. The CDR3 DNA follows: TGCAGTGCTAAGACTAGCGTAGAGACCCAGTACTTC.

This clonotype was seen at least ten times. The rearrangement joins TRBV27 to TRBJ2-1, with D unclear. CDR3 length: 14 residues. Trimming shortened V by 5 bases and J by 5 bases, and 13 bases separated the two germline ends. Germline CDR1 is MNHEY and CDR2 is SMNVEV (reference sequence). CDR3 in DNA: TGTGCCAGCAGTATCGGCCAGAGAAACAATGAGCAGTTCTTC. The encoded protein is CASSIGQRNNEQFF.

The chain has TRBV6-5 and TRBJ2-1; D ambiguous. The V and J ends lost 0 bases and 4 bases respectively, with 13 bases between them. This CDR3 has 16 amino acids. Germline loops: CDR1 MNHEY, CDR2 SVGAGI. Here the CDR3 DNA reads TGTGCCAGCAGTTACTCGTGGAGCCCCTCTTACAATGAGCAGTTCTTC. Translated: CASSYSWSPSYNEQFF.

This clonotype was counted at least ten times. This chain joins TRBV7-2 and TRBJ2-2, with 12 bases matching TRBD2. The CDR3 totals 15 residues. Germline V gene data show CDR1 as SGHTA and CDR2 as FQGNSA. The V segment lost 5 bases and the J segment 4 bases; nucleotides outside the gene matches: 2. CDR3: CASSQLAGGTGELFF. The CDR3 DNA sequence: TGTGCCAGCAGCCAACTAGCGGGAGGCACCGGGGAGCTGTTTTTT.

Note on this clonotype: Only one base separates this from a far larger clonotype, so it likely reflects a read error. This rearrangement joins TRBV6-1 to TRBJ2-7; D not certain. The germline V gene has CDR1 MNHNS and CDR2 SASEGT. V lost 10 bases, J lost 6 bases, and 16 bases lay in between. The CDR3 spans 12 residues. CDR3 nucleotides: TGTGCCAACAGCGACCAGGATTCCGAGCAGTACTTC. Translated, it gives CANSDQDSEQYF.

There are a few counts of this clonotype. It is unclear where the CDR3 begins or ends on the DNA, so no DNA is shown, and the CDR3 is as TCRdb lists it. The chain has TRBV6-1 and TRBJ2-2; the listed D gene, TRBD1, was not tested against the DNA. A total of 14 residues make up the CDR3, ends included. CDR1 and CDR2 (germline): MNHNS, SASEGT. The CDR3 sequence is CASSYTETGELFFF.

This clonotype was picked up many times. The rearrangement links TRBV7-6 to TRBJ2-1; 11 nucleotides match TRBD2. CDR1 and CDR2 (germline): SGHVS, FNYEAQ. This CDR3 is built from 17 residues. The ends lost 2 bases at V and 7 bases at J; junction bases unmatched: 10. The CDR3 region has the DNA TGTGCCAGCAGCTTACGGGAACTAGCGGGAGCTCAGAATGAGCAGTTCTTC. Amino acid sequence: CASSLRELAGAQNEQFF.

This clonotype was seen ten or more times. The genes are TRBV6-4 and TRBJ2-7; 9 bases align to TRBD2. CDR1 is MRHNA, CDR2 SNTAGT, per germline. J lost 6 bases, V lost 1 base, and 22 bases had no gene match. The CDR3 consists of 20 residues. In DNA form, the CDR3 reads TGTGCCAGCAGTGACTGGGGCGGGAGGGGGAATAAATCCTGGTTCGGCGAGCAGTACTTC. It encodes CASSDWGGRGNKSWFGEQYF.

Details on this clonotype: Given a much more abundant clone one base away, this may be a read error. The chain combines TRBV7-8 with TRBJ2-7; 8 nucleotides align to TRBD1. The CDR3 contains 16 residues. Per the germline V gene, CDR1 is SGHVS and CDR2 is FQNEAQ. The V gene end was trimmed by 1 base and the J gene end by 5 bases; junction bases not matched to a gene: 10. CDR3: CASSLGVWTGRHEQYF. CDR3 DNA sequence: TGTGCCAGCAGCTTAGGGGTGTGGACAGGGCGCCACGAGCAGTACTTC.

The table lists this clonotype with many counts. This sequence joins TRBV10-3 and TRBJ2-7; D might be TRBD1 or TRBD2, each matching 5 bases. V gave up 2 bases and J gave up 2 bases, with 10 bases separating them. Germline-derived CDR1 and CDR2 are ENHRY and SYGVKD. This CDR3 is 14 amino acids long. This CDR3 reads CAISEVQGPYEQYF. For the CDR3, the DNA is TGTGCCATCAGTGAGGTTCAGGGACCCTACGAGCAGTACTTC.